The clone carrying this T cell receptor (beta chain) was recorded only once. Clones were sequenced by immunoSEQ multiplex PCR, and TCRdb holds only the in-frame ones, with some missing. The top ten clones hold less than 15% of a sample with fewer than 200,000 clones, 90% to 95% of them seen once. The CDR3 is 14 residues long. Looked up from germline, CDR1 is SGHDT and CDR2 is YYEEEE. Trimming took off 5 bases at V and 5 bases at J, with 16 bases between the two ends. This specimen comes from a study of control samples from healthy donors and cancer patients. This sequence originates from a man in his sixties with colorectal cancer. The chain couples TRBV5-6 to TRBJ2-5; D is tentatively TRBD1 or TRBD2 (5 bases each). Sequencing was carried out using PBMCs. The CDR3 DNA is TGTGCCAGCAGGGGGGACGCCTCCAGGGAGACCCAGTACTTC. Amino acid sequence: CASRGDASRETQYF.